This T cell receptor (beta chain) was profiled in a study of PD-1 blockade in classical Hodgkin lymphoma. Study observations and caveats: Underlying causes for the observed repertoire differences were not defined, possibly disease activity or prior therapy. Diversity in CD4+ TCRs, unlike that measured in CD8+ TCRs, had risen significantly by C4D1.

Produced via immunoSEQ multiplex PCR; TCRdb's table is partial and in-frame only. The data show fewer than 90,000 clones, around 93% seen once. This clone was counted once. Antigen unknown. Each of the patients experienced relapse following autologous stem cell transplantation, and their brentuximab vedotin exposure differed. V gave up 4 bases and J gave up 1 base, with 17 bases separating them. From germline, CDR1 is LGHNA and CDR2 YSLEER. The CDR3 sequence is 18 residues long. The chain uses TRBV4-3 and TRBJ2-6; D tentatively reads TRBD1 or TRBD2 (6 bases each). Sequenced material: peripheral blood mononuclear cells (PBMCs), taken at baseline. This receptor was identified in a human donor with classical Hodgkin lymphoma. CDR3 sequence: CASSPGGGPTSGANVLTF. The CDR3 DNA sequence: TGCGCCAGCAGCCCAGGAGGGGGTCCTACATCTGGGGCCAACGTCCTGACTTTC.